This TCR beta chain was identified during a study of T cells in Graves' hyperthyroidism and ophthalmopathy. The study's findings and limits: Most thyroid clonotypes with frequency above 0.001 were detected in blood. In the analysis, a 13 V-J model separated ophthalmopathy from stable hyperthyroidism.

Diagnoses were established using clinical symptoms, serum thyroxine and TRAb, thyroid ultrasound and orbital computed tomography. As regards this clonotype: Its antigen remains unidentified.

This CDR3 is built from 15 residues. Between the trimmed V and J ends, which lost 1 base and 5 bases, there was a span of 14 bases. From germline, CDR1 is SNHLY and CDR2 FYNNEI. Amplification yielded TCR beta CDR3 regions, with RNA transcripts as the source. The HTBI set primed first-round TCR CDR3 RT-PCR. TCRdb ran MiXCR on the multiplex PCR reads and lists one entry per CDR3 protein. In the table there are about 700,000 distinct CDR3 sequences, 45% of which are singletons. This clonotype was sampled from an adult man with Graves' disease, either hyperthyroidism or ophthalmopathy (not recorded which). This rearrangement joins TRBV2 to TRBJ1-1, with D perhaps TRBD1 (6 bases). Sequences were obtained from peripheral blood or thyroid tissue (not recorded which). The CDR3 region is CASSEVDSWSTEAFF. CDR3 in DNA: TGTGCCAGCAGTGAAGTGGACAGTTGGAGTACTGAAGCTTTCTTT.